One and the same sample provided the 7 T cell receptor beta chains below, sequenced in a study of shared clonotypes between healthy human individuals. Sequencing was performed with immunoSEQ multiplex PCR; in TCRdb, only in-frame clones are kept and a portion is missing. The sample has about half a million clones; 79% are singletons. The sequenced sample consisted of PBMCs. All receptors come from a middle-aged woman in good health. Some clones in this sample may be carry-over from other donors' samples.

CDR3 residues: CASTHEQYF. The CDR3 DNA reads TGTGCCAGCACCCACGAGCAGTACTTC. The V gene is TRBV6-1, the J gene TRBJ2-7; no reliable D call. V was shortened by 7 bases and J by 5 bases, with 3 bases between the two germline ends. The CDR3 length is 9 residues. Germline CDR1 MNHNS, CDR2 SASEGT.

V is TRBV10-1 and J is TRBJ2-7; 7 bases are a match to TRBD1. The CDR3 totals 14 residues. Germline-derived CDR1 and CDR2 are WNHNN and SYGVQD (reference sequence). Trimming cost V 6 bases and J 1 base; bases outside gene matches: 6. This CDR3 is CASSGTAPSYEQYF. In DNA form, the CDR3 reads TGCGCCAGCAGCGGGACAGCACCGTCCTACGAGCAGTACTTC.

DNA of the CDR3: TGTGCCAGTAGTATCGAGCGTAGGGTAATAGATGGCTACACCTTC. Protein: CASSIERRVIDGYTF. The rearrangement joins TRBV19 to TRBJ1-2; no reliable D call. The ends were cut back, 3 bases at V and 6 bases at J, with 17 bases in the middle. The CDR3 is 15 amino acids. Germline values: CDR1 LNHDA, CDR2 SQIVND (reference sequence).

The gene calls are TRBV9 and TRBJ2-3; D might be TRBD2 (6 bases). V lost 4 bases, J lost 2 bases, and 17 bases lay in between. In germline, CDR1 is SGDLS, CDR2 YYNGEE. The CDR3 sequence is 16 residues long. The CDR3 sequence is CASSPKLAGYTDTQYF. As DNA, the CDR3 is TGTGCCAGCAGCCCCAAGCTGGCGGGGTACACAGATACGCAGTATTTT.

A single count supports this clone. A clone one base away is much larger, so this may be a read error. The same CDR3 can be traced to other DNA sequences in this sample. The rearrangement links TRBV28 to TRBJ1-5; 7 bases align to TRBD1. In germline, CDR1 is MDHEN, CDR2 SYDVKM. The CDR3 is 16 amino acids. The CDR3 loop reads CASSTTGQASNQPQHF. In DNA form, the CDR3 reads TGCGCCAGCAGTACGACCGGACAGGCTAGCAATCAGCCCCAGCATTTT.

This clone was counted a few times. The chain is built from TRBV29-1 and TRBJ1-2; possibly TRBD1 for D (5 bases). Trimming took 6 bases from V and 4 from J, leaving 21 bases between them. Per the germline V gene, CDR1 is SQVTM and CDR2 is ANQGSEA. CDR3 length equals 15 residues. The CDR3 coding sequence is TGCAGCGTGACGTTAACCGGGGCGGAGACCTATGGCTACACCTTC. It yields the protein CSVTLTGAETYGYTF.

The V gene is TRBV6-6, the J gene TRBJ2-1, with D tentatively TRBD1 (8 bases). Germline CDR1 and CDR2: MNHNY and SVGAGI (reference sequence). Deletions cut 7 bases from V and 4 bases from J, with 17 bases between. The CDR3 runs 15 residues. The CDR3 protein is CASNTDRGGYNEQFF. The CDR3 nucleotides are TGTGCCAGCAATACAGACAGGGGAGGGTACAATGAGCAGTTCTTC.